These T cell receptor beta chains were read from a single sample in a study of tumor-infiltrating lymphocytes in oesophageal squamous cell carcinoma. In TCRdb, the PCR reads were re-called with MiXCR into one record per CDR3 protein. The sample records around 26,000 distinct CDR3 sequences, around 38% being singletons. The specimen sequenced was esophageal tumor tissue. The receptors stem from a male donor with esophageal squamous cell carcinoma. Each CDR3 is given with its conserved first and last residue. The order of the fields is clone size, J gene, V gene, D gene, CDR3 protein, CDR3 DNA. D genes are given only for firm matches. Clone size appears in some rows only: once, few, many, or a class for an expanded clone.

abundance: many; j_gene: TRBJ1-4; v_gene: TRBV12-3/TRBV12-4; d_gene: .; CDR3aa: CASSLREKLFF; CDR3nt: TGTGCCAGCAGTTTACGGGAAAAACTGTTTTTT
abundance: many; j_gene: TRBJ2-3; v_gene: TRBV7-8; d_gene: TRBD2; CDR3aa: CASSHVSGTNTGELYF; CDR3nt: TGTGCCAGCAGCCACGTTAGCGGGACGAACACCGGGGAGCTGTATTTT
abundance: many; j_gene: TRBJ2-7; v_gene: TRBV7-2; d_gene: TRBD2; CDR3aa: CASSLLLIAGVANEQYF; CDR3nt: TGTGCCAGCAGCTTATTATTGATTGCGGGAGTAGCTAATGAGCAGTACTTC
abundance: few; j_gene: TRBJ2-3; v_gene: TRBV7-6; d_gene: .; CDR3aa: CASSLDKGHTQYF; CDR3nt: TGTGCTAGCAGCTTAGACAAAGGGCATACGCAGTATTTT
abundance: .; j_gene: TRBJ2-5; v_gene: TRBV7-9; d_gene: TRBD1; CDR3aa: CASGRDRGLETQYF; CDR3nt: TGTGCCAGCGGGAGGGACAGGGGTTTAGAGACCCAGTACTTC
abundance: many; j_gene: TRBJ1-1; v_gene: TRBV2; d_gene: TRBD1; CDR3aa: CASTWDRASGMNTEAFF; CDR3nt: TGTGCCAGCACATGGGACAGGGCCTCTGGAATGAACACTGAAGCTTTCTTT
abundance: many; j_gene: TRBJ2-3; v_gene: TRBV5-1; d_gene: TRBD1; CDR3aa: CASSPRTGSADTQYF; CDR3nt: TGCGCCAGCAGCCCGAGGACAGGGAGCGCAGATACGCAGTATTTT
abundance: .; j_gene: TRBJ2-3; v_gene: TRBV6-1; d_gene: .; CDR3aa: CASSEYSDTQYF; CDR3nt: TGTGCCAGCAGTGAATACTCAGATACGCAGTATTTT
abundance: .; j_gene: TRBJ2-4; v_gene: TRBV7-3; d_gene: .; CDR3aa: CASSLSRDNEQYF; CDR3nt: TGTGCCAGCAGCTTATCACGCGACAATGAGCAGTACTTC
abundance: .; j_gene: TRBJ2-1; v_gene: TRBV24-1; d_gene: TRBD1; CDR3aa: CATSDPSGTARNEQFF; CDR3nt: TGTGCCACCAGTGACCCGTCCGGGACAGCTCGAAATGAGCAGTTCTTC
abundance: few; j_gene: TRBJ2-7; v_gene: TRBV6-8; d_gene: .; CDR3aa: CASSYGAGRPYEQYF; CDR3nt: TGTGCCAGCAGTTACGGAGCGGGCCGTCCCTACGAGCAGTACTTC
abundance: large; j_gene: TRBJ2-1; v_gene: TRBV7-8; d_gene: TRBD1; CDR3aa: CASSLRGTGINNEQFF; CDR3nt: TGTGCCAGCAGCTTAAGGGGGACAGGGATCAACAATGAGCAGTTCTTC
abundance: .; j_gene: TRBJ2-7; v_gene: TRBV7-2; d_gene: TRBD2; CDR3aa: CASSLGVSLAGSEQYF; CDR3nt: TGTGCCAGCAGCTTAGGAGTCAGTCTAGCGGGATCCGAGCAGTACTTC
abundance: .; j_gene: TRBJ1-1; v_gene: TRBV12-3/TRBV12-4; d_gene: .; CDR3aa: CASSLLDTPFF; CDR3nt: TGTGCCAGCAGTTTATTGGACACCCCGTTCTTC
abundance: many; j_gene: TRBJ1-5; v_gene: TRBV12-3/TRBV12-4; d_gene: TRBD1; CDR3aa: CASSLRTGLKDQPQHF; CDR3nt: TGTGCCAGCAGTCTCCGGACAGGACTTAAGGATCAGCCCCAGCATTTT
abundance: .; j_gene: TRBJ2-5; v_gene: TRBV18; d_gene: .; CDR3aa: CASSVMQIGQETQYF; CDR3nt: TGTGCCAGCTCGGTAATGCAGATTGGACAAGAGACCCAGTACTTC
abundance: .; j_gene: TRBJ1-6; v_gene: TRBV7-2; d_gene: .; CDR3aa: CASSDQTVSYNSPLHF; CDR3nt: TGTGCCAGCAGCGACCAGACTGTCTCCTATAATTCACCCCTCCACTTT
abundance: .; j_gene: TRBJ1-1; v_gene: TRBV20-1; d_gene: .; CDR3aa: CSARGDPNTEAFF; CDR3nt: TGCAGTGCTAGAGGCGACCCGAACACTGAAGCTTTCTTT
abundance: .; j_gene: TRBJ2-5; v_gene: TRBV7-2; d_gene: TRBD2; CDR3aa: CASSSRLAGGPSQETQYF; CDR3nt: TGTGCCAGCAGCTCCCGACTAGCGGGAGGGCCCTCTCAAGAGACCCAGTACTTC
abundance: .; j_gene: TRBJ2-1; v_gene: TRBV13; d_gene: TRBD2; CDR3aa: CASSFGSGGYNEQFF; CDR3nt: TGTGCCAGCAGCTTTGGGTCCGGGGGGTACAATGAGCAGTTCTTC
abundance: many; j_gene: TRBJ2-6; v_gene: TRBV19; d_gene: .; CDR3aa: CASSKGQNSGANVLTF; CDR3nt: TGTGCCAGTAGTAAGGGACAAAACTCTGGGGCCAACGTCCTGACTTTC
abundance: once; j_gene: TRBJ2-1; v_gene: TRBV3-1; d_gene: TRBD2; CDR3aa: CASRLSGFYNEQFF; CDR3nt: TGTGCCAGCAGACTTAGCGGGTTTTACAATGAGCAGTTCTTC
abundance: .; j_gene: TRBJ1-1; v_gene: TRBV5-1; d_gene: TRBD1; CDR3aa: CASSPSQGAALTEAFF; CDR3nt: TGCGCCAGCAGCCCCTCACAGGGGGCAGCTCTCACTGAAGCTTTCTTT
abundance: .; j_gene: TRBJ1-3; v_gene: TRBV18; d_gene: TRBD1; CDR3aa: CASSPLAGQSHSGNTIYF; CDR3nt: TGTGCCAGCTCACCACTCGCGGGACAGAGCCACTCTGGAAACACCATATATTTT
abundance: many; j_gene: TRBJ1-1; v_gene: TRBV6-1; d_gene: .; CDR3aa: CASSGDSMNTEAFF; CDR3nt: TGTGCCAGCAGTGGAGACAGCATGAACACTGAAGCTTTCTTT
abundance: .; j_gene: TRBJ2-1; v_gene: TRBV11-1; d_gene: .; CDR3aa: CASSFGLVGEQFF; CDR3nt: TGTGCCAGCAGCTTCGGGCTAGTGGGGGAGCAGTTCTTC
abundance: .; j_gene: TRBJ2-6; v_gene: TRBV7-3; d_gene: .; CDR3aa: CASSLRGARAVLRF; CDR3nt: .
abundance: .; j_gene: TRBJ2-6; v_gene: TRBV7-3; d_gene: .; CDR3aa: CASSLGVAVGSSGANVLTF; CDR3nt: TGTGCCAGCAGCTTAGGAGTTGCGGTGGGGAGTTCTGGGGCCAACGTCCTGACTTTC
abundance: .; j_gene: TRBJ2-7; v_gene: TRBV12-3/TRBV12-4; d_gene: .; CDR3aa: CASSLGGAVVNEQYF; CDR3nt: TGTGCCAGCAGTTTGGGGGGGGCGGTAGTCAATGAGCAGTACTTC
abundance: .; j_gene: TRBJ2-6; v_gene: TRBV7-6; d_gene: .; CDR3aa: CASSLNRETQYF; CDR3nt: TGTGCCAGCAGCTTAAACAGAGAGACCCAGTACTTT
abundance: many; j_gene: TRBJ2-1; v_gene: TRBV5-4; d_gene: .; CDR3aa: CASSLASSYNEQFF; CDR3nt: TGTGCCAGCAGTCTAGCGAGCTCCTACAATGAGCAGTTCTTC
abundance: .; j_gene: TRBJ2-7; v_gene: TRBV6-6; d_gene: .; CDR3aa: CASSDVVWGSGYEQYF; CDR3nt: TGTGCCAGCAGTGATGTGGTGTGGGGGTCGGGTTACGAGCAGTACTTC
abundance: .; j_gene: TRBJ2-1; v_gene: TRBV19; d_gene: .; CDR3aa: CASSIYRFSGEQFF; CDR3nt: TGTGCCAGTAGTATCTATCGCTTCAGCGGCGAGCAGTTCTTC
abundance: few; j_gene: TRBJ2-1; v_gene: TRBV12-3/TRBV12-4; d_gene: TRBD2; CDR3aa: CASSSLGASGRYYNEQFF; CDR3nt: TGTGCCAGCAGCTCTTTGGGGGCTAGCGGGAGGTACTACAATGAGCAGTTCTTC
abundance: .; j_gene: TRBJ1-1; v_gene: TRBV28; d_gene: .; CDR3aa: CASSLGGSTGRTEAFF; CDR3nt: TGTGCCAGCAGTTTAGGGGGGTCTACAGGGAGGACTGAAGCTTTCTTT
abundance: many; j_gene: TRBJ2-5; v_gene: TRBV12-3/TRBV12-4; d_gene: .; CDR3aa: CASHYRAAQETQYF; CDR3nt: TGTGCCAGCCACTACAGGGCTGCACAAGAGACCCAGTACTTC
abundance: .; j_gene: TRBJ2-3; v_gene: TRBV11-2; d_gene: TRBD1; CDR3aa: CASSRGTGGPDTQYF; CDR3nt: TGTGCCAGCAGCCGCGGGACAGGGGGACCAGATACGCAGTATTTT
abundance: .; j_gene: TRBJ1-2; v_gene: TRBV12-3/TRBV12-4; d_gene: TRBD1; CDR3aa: CASSLTGEKGYTF; CDR3nt: TGTGCCAGCAGTCTCACAGGGGAGAAGGGCTACACCTTC
abundance: many; j_gene: TRBJ1-1; v_gene: TRBV11-2; d_gene: .; CDR3aa: CASLGGWHTEAFF; CDR3nt: TGTGCCAGCTTGGGGGGGTGGCACACTGAAGCTTTCTTT
abundance: many; j_gene: TRBJ2-5; v_gene: TRBV4-1; d_gene: .; CDR3aa: CASSQVWGYQETQYF; CDR3nt: TGCGCCAGCAGCCAAGTTTGGGGGTACCAAGAGACCCAGTACTTC
abundance: large; j_gene: TRBJ2-6; v_gene: TRBV7-9; d_gene: .; CDR3aa: CASSLGSSGANVLTF; CDR3nt: TGTGCCAGCAGCTTAGGGAGCTCTGGGGCCAACGTCCTGACTTTC
abundance: few; j_gene: TRBJ2-5; v_gene: TRBV5-5; d_gene: .; CDR3aa: CASSRGGLPTGEQYF; CDR3nt: TGTGCCAGCAGCCGGGGTGGGCTCCCTACAGGTGAGCAGTACTTC
abundance: few; j_gene: TRBJ2-1; v_gene: TRBV12-5; d_gene: TRBD2; CDR3aa: CASGLTGLAETGELYF; CDR3nt: TGTGCTAGTGGTTTGACGGGACTAGCGGAGACCGGGGAGCTGTACTTC
abundance: .; j_gene: TRBJ2-7; v_gene: TRBV7-2; d_gene: .; CDR3aa: CASSSGTETYEQYF; CDR3nt: TGTGCCAGCAGCTCAGGGACGGAGACCTACGAGCAGTACTTC
abundance: many; j_gene: TRBJ2-5; v_gene: TRBV5-4; d_gene: .; CDR3aa: CASSLDRTTGTQYF; CDR3nt: TGTGCCAGCAGCTTGGATCGGACTACTGGCACCCAGTACTTC